This TCR beta chain emerged from a study of CD8 T cells in ankylosing spondylitis. This clonotype was seen ten or more times. Its matching antigen is unknown. V was clipped by 2 bases and J by 1 base, with 13 bases between them. This CDR3 spans 15 amino acids. The germline V gene encodes CDR1 SGDLS and CDR2 YYNGEE. It was by quantitative 5'-RACE with molecular barcodes that TCR beta libraries were made. One entry per CDR3 protein results from TCRdb running MiXCR on the 5' RACE reads. The table records a few hundred thousand distinct CDR3 sequences, 6.5% to 10% of them present only once. Study outcomes and limitations: What seemed typical of ankylosing spondylitis blood was a TCR beta motif built from roughly eight highly homologous variants.

The gene calls are TRBV9 and TRBJ2-7; a weak D match, TRBD1 (5 bases). Specimen: blood, either unsorted or a sorted T cell fraction (not recorded which). This receptor was taken from a male donor with ankylosing spondylitis. As DNA, the CDR3 is TGTGCCAGCAGCGTCTCGCCAAGGGGTTCCTACGAGCAGTACTTC. Its protein is CASSVSPRGSYEQYF.